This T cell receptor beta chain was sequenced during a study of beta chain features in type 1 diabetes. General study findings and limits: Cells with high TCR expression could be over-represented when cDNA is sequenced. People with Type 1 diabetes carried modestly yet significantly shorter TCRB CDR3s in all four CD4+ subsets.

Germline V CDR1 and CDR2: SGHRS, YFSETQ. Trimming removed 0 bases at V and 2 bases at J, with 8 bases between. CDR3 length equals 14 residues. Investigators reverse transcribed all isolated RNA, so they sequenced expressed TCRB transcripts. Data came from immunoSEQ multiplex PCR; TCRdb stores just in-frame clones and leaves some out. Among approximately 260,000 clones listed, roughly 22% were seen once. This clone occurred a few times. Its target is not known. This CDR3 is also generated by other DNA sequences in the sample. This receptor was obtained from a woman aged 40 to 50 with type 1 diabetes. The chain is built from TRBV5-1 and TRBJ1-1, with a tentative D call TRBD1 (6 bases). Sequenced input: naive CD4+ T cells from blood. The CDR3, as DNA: TGCGCCAGCAGCTTGGAACAGGGAAACACTGAAGCTTTCTTT. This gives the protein CASSLEQGNTEAFF.